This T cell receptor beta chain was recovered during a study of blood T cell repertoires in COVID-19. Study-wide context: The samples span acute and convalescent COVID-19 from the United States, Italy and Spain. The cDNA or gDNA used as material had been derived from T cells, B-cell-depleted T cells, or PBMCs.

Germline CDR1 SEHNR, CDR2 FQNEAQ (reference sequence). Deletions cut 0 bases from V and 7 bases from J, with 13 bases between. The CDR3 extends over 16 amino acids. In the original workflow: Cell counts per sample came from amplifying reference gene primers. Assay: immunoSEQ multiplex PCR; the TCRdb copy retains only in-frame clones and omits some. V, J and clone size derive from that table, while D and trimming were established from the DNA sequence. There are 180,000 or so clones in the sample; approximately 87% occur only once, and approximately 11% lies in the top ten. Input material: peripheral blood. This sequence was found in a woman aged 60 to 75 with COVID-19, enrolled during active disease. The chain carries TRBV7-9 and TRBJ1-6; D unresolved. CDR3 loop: CASSLASPEGNSPLHF. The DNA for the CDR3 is TGTGCCAGCAGCTTAGCAAGCCCCGAGGGAAATTCACCCCTCCACTTT.